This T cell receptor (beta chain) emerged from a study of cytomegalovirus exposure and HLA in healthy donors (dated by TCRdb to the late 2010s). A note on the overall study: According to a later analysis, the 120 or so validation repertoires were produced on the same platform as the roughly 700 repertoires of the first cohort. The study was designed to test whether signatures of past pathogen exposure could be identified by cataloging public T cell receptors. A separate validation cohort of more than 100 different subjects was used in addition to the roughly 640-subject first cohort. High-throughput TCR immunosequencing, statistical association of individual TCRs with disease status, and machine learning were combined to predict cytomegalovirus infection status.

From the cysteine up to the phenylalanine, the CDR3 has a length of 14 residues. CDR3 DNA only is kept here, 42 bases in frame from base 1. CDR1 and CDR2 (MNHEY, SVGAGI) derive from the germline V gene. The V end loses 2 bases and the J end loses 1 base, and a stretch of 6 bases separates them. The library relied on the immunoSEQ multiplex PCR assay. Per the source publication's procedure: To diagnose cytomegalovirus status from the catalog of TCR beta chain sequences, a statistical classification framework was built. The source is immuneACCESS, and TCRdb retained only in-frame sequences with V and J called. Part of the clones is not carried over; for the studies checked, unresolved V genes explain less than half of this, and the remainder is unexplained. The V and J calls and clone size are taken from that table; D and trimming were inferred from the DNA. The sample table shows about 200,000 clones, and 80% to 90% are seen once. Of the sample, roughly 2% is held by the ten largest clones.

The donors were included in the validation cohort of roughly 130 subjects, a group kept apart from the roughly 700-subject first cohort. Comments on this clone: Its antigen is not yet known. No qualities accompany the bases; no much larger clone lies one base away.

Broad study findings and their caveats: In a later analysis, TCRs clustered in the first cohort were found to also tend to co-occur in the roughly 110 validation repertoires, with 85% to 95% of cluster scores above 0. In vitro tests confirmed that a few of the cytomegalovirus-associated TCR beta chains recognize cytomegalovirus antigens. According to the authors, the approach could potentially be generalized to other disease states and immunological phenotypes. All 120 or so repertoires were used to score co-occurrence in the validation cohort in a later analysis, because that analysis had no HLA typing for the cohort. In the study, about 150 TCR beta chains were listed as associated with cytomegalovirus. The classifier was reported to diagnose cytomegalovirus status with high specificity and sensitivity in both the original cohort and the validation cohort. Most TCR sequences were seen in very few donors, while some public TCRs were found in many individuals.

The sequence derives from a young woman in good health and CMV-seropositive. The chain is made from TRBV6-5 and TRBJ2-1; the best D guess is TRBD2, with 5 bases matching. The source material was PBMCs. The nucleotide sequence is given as TGTGCCAGCAGTTACCCGGGATCCTACAATGAGCAGTTCTTC. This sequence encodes CASSYPGSYNEQFF.